A selection of T cell receptor beta chains follows, all from one sample in a study of CXCR3-negative and CXCR3-positive naive CD8 T cells. Using the 5' RACE reads, TCRdb records one entry per CDR3 protein without DNA. This sample contains more than 75,000 distinct CDR3 sequences. Sample: naive CXCR3+ CD8+ T cells from blood. The source is a human donor in good health. Some clones in this sample may be carry-over from other donors' samples. Each CDR3 is given with its conserved first and last residue. Each record gives: CDR3 protein, V gene, J gene.

CDR3: CASSPFQLAGSIETQYF; V: TRBV7-8; J: TRBJ2-5
CDR3: CASRGEVEDTEAFF; V: TRBV28; J: TRBJ1-1
CDR3: CSARKTSGSNEQFF; V: TRBV20-1; J: TRBJ2-1
CDR3: CASSHGPDNKETQYF; V: TRBV4-2; J: TRBJ2-5
CDR3: CASSPPGIYEQYF; V: TRBV4-1; J: TRBJ2-7
CDR3: CASSFWGQPNTEAFF; V: TRBV7-2; J: TRBJ1-1
CDR3: CASSPRGRGDIPDTQYF; V: TRBV9; J: TRBJ2-3
CDR3: CSNSGLAGVYRINEQYF; V: TRBV27; J: TRBJ2-7
CDR3: CASSLARTDNQPQHF; V: TRBV7-8; J: TRBJ1-5
CDR3: CASSLAASGAYNEQFF; V: TRBV7-6; J: TRBJ2-1
CDR3: CASSKPRVLYNEQLF; V: TRBV5-8; J: TRBJ2-1
CDR3: CASSLVAGTDGYTF; V: TRBV5-6; J: TRBJ1-2
CDR3: CSVEEPGREGEQYF; V: TRBV29-1; J: TRBJ2-7
CDR3: CSVDRAGRQLPQETQYF; V: TRBV29-1; J: TRBJ2-5
CDR3: CASSEARGGYASYEQYF; V: TRBV2; J: TRBJ2-7
CDR3: CASSDRHNEQFF; V: TRBV7-3; J: TRBJ2-1
CDR3: CATSRGAGAGVGANVLTF; V: TRBV15; J: TRBJ2-6
CDR3: CASRLVVAGGNEQFF; V: TRBV13; J: TRBJ2-1
CDR3: CSATPPAASSYNEQFF; V: TRBV20-1; J: TRBJ2-1
CDR3: CASSFRDTQYF; V: TRBV7-8; J: TRBJ2-3
CDR3: CASSPPRDRGPYEQYF; V: TRBV5-1; J: TRBJ2-7
CDR3: CASSYVGVPPEETQYF; V: TRBV28; J: TRBJ2-5
CDR3: CASSLALAGGHNEQFF; V: TRBV7-9; J: TRBJ2-1
CDR3: CASSSKTSGETQYF; V: TRBV27; J: TRBJ2-5
CDR3: CASTSAGGLGNEQFF; V: TRBV7-4; J: TRBJ2-1
CDR3: CAISEREDLGGELFF; V: TRBV10-3; J: TRBJ2-2
CDR3: CASSGQGASNQPQHF; V: TRBV2; J: TRBJ1-5
CDR3: CASTHLNTEAFF; V: TRBV28; J: TRBJ1-1
CDR3: CASSPSSHNEQFF; V: TRBV6-5; J: TRBJ2-1
CDR3: CASSPIRQGNEQFF; V: TRBV28; J: TRBJ2-1
CDR3: CAQREGLAHDDTQYF; V: TRBV6-2/TRBV6-3; J: TRBJ2-3
CDR3: CASSQGLEGETQYF; V: TRBV6-2/TRBV6-3; J: TRBJ2-5
CDR3: CASSLPSGNEQYF; V: TRBV27; J: TRBJ2-7
CDR3: CASSQDAGVGNTQYF; V: TRBV4-1; J: TRBJ2-3
CDR3: CASSWTEVSGELFF; V: TRBV28; J: TRBJ2-2
CDR3: CSAKPLAGDPTDTQYF; V: TRBV20-1; J: TRBJ2-3
CDR3: CASIQDRNPYEQYF; V: TRBV25-1; J: TRBJ2-7
CDR3: CSVGGLAGGHEYNEQFF; V: TRBV29-1; J: TRBJ2-1
CDR3: CASSVMGQINTGELFF; V: TRBV9; J: TRBJ2-2
CDR3: CSVSDGKNTGELFF; V: TRBV29-1; J: TRBJ2-2
CDR3: CASSPDSKIKNSYEQYF; V: TRBV6-2/TRBV6-3; J: TRBJ2-7
CDR3: CSVTRGQGYEQYF; V: TRBV29-1; J: TRBJ2-7
CDR3: CASTEADLQETQYF; V: TRBV12-3/TRBV12-4; J: TRBJ2-5
CDR3: CASSAGQGDTGELFF; V: TRBV6-4; J: TRBJ2-2
CDR3: CASRPQGANAYEQYF; V: TRBV7-2; J: TRBJ2-7
CDR3: CASSLEGVSSYNEQFF; V: TRBV5-5; J: TRBJ2-1
CDR3: CASSVGGHTEAFF; V: TRBV7-2; J: TRBJ1-1
CDR3: CASSYSPTEAFF; V: TRBV6-6; J: TRBJ1-1
CDR3: CASSHPRQTEAEAFF; V: TRBV4-1; J: TRBJ1-1